The 27 T cell receptor beta chains below come from one sample, sequenced in a study of early stage breast cancer tumors. Here immunoSEQ multiplex PCR was the method, and the copy in TCRdb shows in-frame clones only, minus some. The sample shows more than 65,000 clones, approximately 80% of them seen only once. Material for sequencing was blood. All receptors derive from a person aged 40 to 49 with breast cancer.

The V gene is TRBV5-5, the J gene TRBJ2-3; 14 nucleotides agree with TRBD2. The V gene's germline CDR1 is SGHKS and CDR2 YYEKEE (reference sequence). The J segment lost 5 bases and the V segment lost 1 base, leaving 12 bases of the junction unmatched. The CDR3 runs to 19 residues. For the CDR3, the DNA is TGTGCCAGCAGCTTGTTGGACAGGGGACTAGCGGGAGAGAGAGATACGCAGTATTTT. Residues: CASSLLDRGLAGERDTQYF. Full variable domain (missing parts from reference TRBV5-5 and TRBJ2-3): DAGVTQSPTHLIKTRGQQVTLRCSPISGHKSVSWYQQVLGQGPQFIFQYYEKEERGRGNFPDRFSARQFPNYSSELNVNALLLGDSALYLCASSLLDRGLAGERDTQYFGPGTRLTVL.

The rearrangement uses TRBV15 and TRBJ2-5, with D possibly matching TRBD2 (6 bases). The CDR3 is made up of 15 amino acids. V was clipped by 3 bases and J by 4 bases, with 15 bases between them. The germline V gene encodes CDR1 LNHNV and CDR2 YYDKDF (reference sequence). CDR3 in amino acids: CATSSEFGGAETQYF. In nucleotides, the CDR3 is TGTGCCACCAGCAGTGAATTCGGGGGTGCAGAGACCCAGTACTTC.

J is TRBJ2-7 and V is TRBV27; tentative D call: TRBD1 (6 bases). CDR1 MNHEY and CDR2 SMNVEV come from the germline V gene (reference sequence). The CDR3 is 14 residues long. Trimming took off 2 bases at V and 1 base at J, with 9 bases between the two ends. The DNA for the CDR3 is TGTGCCAGCAGTTTAGCAGGGGAGTCCTACGAGCAGTACTTC. It codes for CASSLAGESYEQYF.

This clone appeared once. The chain joins TRBV9 to TRBJ1-3; TRBD1 matches at 10 bases. This CDR3 region has 15 residues. V was clipped by 4 bases and J by 6 bases; unmatched bases: 7. Germline V gene lookup returns CDR1 SGDLS and CDR2 YYNGEE. This chain's CDR3 is CASSSGQGVVNTIYF. CDR3 nucleotide sequence: TGTGCCAGCAGCTCCGGACAGGGGGTAGTAAACACCATATATTTT.

The J gene is TRBJ2-4, the V gene TRBV4-1; 8 bases map to TRBD2. The germline gives CDR1 MGHRA, CDR2 YSYEKL. V lost 4 bases and J lost 2; bases outside the gene matches: 7. The CDR3 has 16 amino acids. The CDR3 DNA reads TGCGCCAGCAGCCGGACTTCGGGGGGGACCAAAAACATTCAGTACTTC. It translates to CASSRTSGGTKNIQYF.

The chain uses TRBV28 and TRBJ1-2; D gene ambiguous. The CDR3 has 16 amino acids. The germline V and J ends were trimmed by 4 bases and 0 bases, with 15 bases remaining between them. Germline CDR1 MDHEN, CDR2 SYDVKM. This chain's CDR3 is CASSSPDQTTNYGYTF. The CDR3 bases are TGTGCCAGCAGTTCCCCTGATCAGACTACTAACTATGGCTACACCTTC.

The rearrangement joins TRBV14 to TRBJ2-5; unclear D gene. The CDR3 covers 16 residues. Trimming removed 4 bases from V and 5 bases from J, with 20 bases in between. Germline CDR1 reads SGHDN; CDR2 reads FVKESK. This CDR3 is CASSPPGLTPLETQYF. The CDR3 nucleotides are TGTGCCAGCAGCCCACCGGGCCTAACACCTTTGGAGACCCAGTACTTC. The full variable domain, completed using reference TRBV14 and TRBJ2-5, is EAGVTQFPSHSVIEKGQTVTLRCDPISGHDNLYWYRRVMGKEIKFLLHFVKESKQDESGMPNNRFLAERTGGTYSTLKVQPAELEDSGVYFCASSPPGLTPLETQYFGPGTRLLVL.

This clone has a single count. The chain links TRBV5-6 to TRBJ1-1; possibly TRBD1 for D (6 bases). CDR1 and CDR2 from the germline V gene are SGHDT and YYEEEE. The CDR3 consists of 15 residues. Between the trimmed V and J ends, which lost 4 bases and 0 bases, there was a span of 13 bases. The CDR3 protein is CASSRGHPMNTEAFF. The CDR3 nucleotides read TGTGCCAGCAGCCGGGGACACCCCATGAACACTGAAGCTTTCTTT.

The DNA for the CDR3 is TGTGCCAGCAGTCTGAGGGGCGGTACCGGGGAGCTGTTTTTT. It encodes CASSLRGGTGELFF. The chain employs TRBV6-5 and TRBJ2-2; D may correspond to TRBD1 or TRBD2 (5 bases each). CDR3 size: 14 residues. V lost 5 bases, J lost 5 bases, and 12 bases lay in between. CDR1 is MNHEY and CDR2 is SVGAGI in the germline V gene.

The genes are TRBV4-1 and TRBJ2-5; TRBD2 might be the D (6 bases). Germline CDR1 MGHRA, CDR2 YSYEKL. The V gene lost 1 base and the J gene lost 0 bases, with 6 bases spanning the gap. This CDR3 is built from 14 residues. Here the CDR3 reads CASSQGRDQETQYF. In DNA form, the CDR3 reads TGCGCCAGCAGCCAAGGGAGGGACCAAGAGACCCAGTACTTC.

The chain recombines TRBV5-1 with TRBJ2-3; D is possibly TRBD2 (6 bases). Trimming took 1 base from V and 4 from J, leaving 10 bases between them. The germline V gene encodes CDR1 SGHRS and CDR2 YFSETQ. This CDR3 is built from 14 residues. The CDR3 DNA reads as TGCGCCAGCAGCTTGAGCGGGTTGGCAGATACGCAGTATTTT. As protein: CASSLSGLADTQYF. The whole variable domain, filled in from reference TRBV5-1 and TRBJ2-3, reads KAGVTQTPRYLIKTRGQQVTLSCSPISGHRSVSWYQQTPGQGLQFLFEYFSETQRNKGNFPGRFSGRQFSNSRSEMNVSTLELGDSALYLCASSLSGLADTQYFGPGTRLTVL.

The chain uses TRBV5-6 and TRBJ2-2; TRBD2 aligns across 14 bases. Germline V gene lookup returns CDR1 SGHDT and CDR2 YYEEEE. V lost 3 bases and J lost 9; bases outside the gene matches: 4. The CDR3 extends over 15 amino acids. This CDR3 is CASSWGTSGRWELFF. CDR3 DNA: TGTGCCAGCAGCTGGGGGACTAGCGGGAGATGGGAGCTGTTTTTT.

CDR3 bases: TGCGCCAGCAGCCAAAGCGGTATCAGTTCAGGGACGCAGTATTTT. Its protein is CASSQSGISSGTQYF. This chain connects TRBV4-1 to TRBJ2-3; either TRBD1 or TRBD2 may supply D (5 bases each). The germline gives CDR1 MGHRA, CDR2 YSYEKL. CDR3 size: 15 residues. The V end was cut by 2 bases, the J end by 9 bases, with 18 bases between.

The chain recombines TRBV19 with TRBJ2-7; D gene uncertain. V dropped 2 bases and J dropped 5 bases, with 10 bases sitting between them. The CDR3 loop spans 13 amino acids. Germline lookup yields CDR1 LNHDA and CDR2 SQIVND (reference sequence). The CDR3: CASSITLPNEQYF. The CDR3 bases are TGTGCCAGTAGTATAACCTTGCCAAACGAGCAGTACTTC.

The CDR3 DNA follows: TGTGCCAGCAGTTCTCCAGGACTGATTGGAAGGGACGAGCAGTACTTC. Amino acids: CASSSPGLIGRDEQYF. The rearrangement uses TRBV6-5 and TRBJ2-7, with D perhaps matching TRBD2 (5 bases). Germline values: CDR1 MNHEY, CDR2 SVGAGI. There are 16 residues in the CDR3. The V end was cut by 4 bases, the J end by 5 bases, with 21 bases between.

The V call is TRBV5-6, the J call TRBJ2-1; D unclear. Germline V gives CDR1 SGHDT, CDR2 YYEEEE. The V end was cut by 2 bases, the J end by 8 bases, with 8 bases between. The length of the CDR3 is 12 residues. CDR3 loop: CASSFLIHEQFF. CDR3 in DNA: TGTGCCAGCAGCTTCCTGATCCATGAGCAGTTCTTC.

This rearrangement joins TRBV30 to TRBJ2-3; D may be TRBD1 (6 bases). The CDR3 runs to 15 residues. Trimming took 2 bases from V and 0 from J, leaving 12 bases between them. The germline CDR1 and CDR2 sequences are GTSNPN and SVGIG (reference sequence). CDR3 loop: CAWSSKGGSTDTQYF. CDR3 coding DNA: TGTGCCTGGAGTAGCAAAGGGGGAAGCACAGATACGCAGTATTTT.

The chain links TRBV6-5 to TRBJ2-1, with 11 positions matching TRBD2. Germline V CDR1 and CDR2: MNHEY, SVGAGI. The CDR3 consists of 15 residues. V lost 7 bases and J lost 9; bases outside the gene matches: 11. CDR3 nucleotides: TGTGCCAGCAACCCTGGCGGTCTAGCGGGAGGTGAGCAGTTCTTC. Translating it yields CASNPGGLAGGEQFF.

The chain uses TRBV18 and TRBJ1-1; the D gene is possibly TRBD1 (6 bases). The V and J ends lost 2 bases and 7 bases respectively, with 14 bases between them. Germline V gene sequence: CDR1 KGHSH, CDR2 LQKENI. The CDR3 covers 14 residues. The CDR3 protein is CASSPIRGGGEAFF. CDR3 coding DNA: TGTGCCAGCTCACCAATCCGGGGAGGGGGTGAAGCTTTCTTT.

V is TRBV6-1 and J is TRBJ1-5; D is ambiguous. Germline V lookup: CDR1 MNHNS, CDR2 SASEGT. CDR3 length equals 14 residues. V shed 10 bases and J shed 7 bases, with 20 bases lying between them. The CDR3 here is CATRGGDLGQPQHF. As DNA, the CDR3 is TGTGCCACCAGAGGCGGGGATCTAGGCCAGCCCCAGCATTTT.

This chain links TRBV11-2 with TRBJ1-1; weak D call: TRBD1 (6 bases). Germline V gives CDR1 SGHAT, CDR2 FQNNGV. V gave up 6 bases and J gave up 6 bases, with 11 bases separating them. This CDR3 comprises 12 residues. CDR3 residues: CASRLQGSEAFF. For the CDR3, the DNA is TGTGCCAGCAGACTCCAGGGGTCTGAAGCTTTCTTT.

The rearrangement uses TRBV4-1 and TRBJ2-7, with a weak D call TRBD1 (6 bases). Looked up from germline, CDR1 is MGHRA and CDR2 is YSYEKL. The CDR3 has 15 amino acids. V was clipped by 0 bases and J by 4 bases, with 13 bases between them. CDR3 protein: CASSQDPQGTYEQYF. CDR3 in DNA: TGCGCCAGCAGCCAAGACCCACAGGGAACTTACGAGCAGTACTTC.

Here the CDR3 reads CASTSDRGYEQYF. CDR3 bases: TGTGCCAGTACCTCCGACAGGGGCTACGAGCAGTACTTC. The V call is TRBV19, the J call TRBJ2-7, with TRBD1 matching 8 bases. The V gene's germline CDR1 is LNHDA and CDR2 SQIVND (reference sequence). The CDR3 runs to 13 residues. Trimming removed 7 bases from V and 3 bases from J; junction bases left unmatched: 5. Together with reference TRBV19 and TRBJ2-7, the CDR3 gives the full variable domain: DGGITQSPKYLFRKEGQNVTLSCEQNLNHDAMYWYRQDPGQGLRLIYYSQIVNDFQKGDIAEGYSVSREKKESFPLTVTSAQKNPTAFYLCASTSDRGYEQYFGPGTRLTVT.

The CDR3 region has the DNA TGTGCCAGCAGCTTGGACAACACAGATACGCAGTATTTT. Protein sequence: CASSLDNTDTQYF. The chain couples TRBV11-2 to TRBJ2-3; perhaps TRBD1 as D (5 bases). Germline V gene data show CDR1 as SGHAT and CDR2 as FQNNGV. This CDR3 region has 13 residues. V was pared by 3 bases and J by 2 bases, with 6 bases between. Together with reference TRBV11-2 and TRBJ2-3, the CDR3 gives the full variable domain: EAGVAQSPRYKIIEKRQSVAFWCNPISGHATLYWYQQILGQGPKLLIQFQNNGVVDDSQLPKDRFSAERLKGVDSTLKIQPAKLEDSAVYLCASSLDNTDTQYFGPGTRLTVL.

This rearrangement joins TRBV28 to TRBJ1-5; 8 bases are a match to TRBD1. CDR3 length: 14 amino acids. Germline values: CDR1 MDHEN, CDR2 SYDVKM. Trimming at V came to 8 bases and at J to 2 bases, leaving 5 bases not matched to a gene. The CDR3 here is CASHGGQGNQPQHF. DNA of the CDR3: TGTGCCAGCCATGGGGGACAGGGCAATCAGCCCCAGCATTTT.

The chain is built from TRBV7-3 and TRBJ2-7; maybe TRBD1 (6 bases). The V end lost 5 bases, the J end lost 2 bases, and 13 bases lay between the germline ends. Per the germline V gene, CDR1 is SGHTA and CDR2 is FQGTGA. The CDR3 contains 14 residues. The CDR3 DNA reads TGTGCCAGCAGCCCCGGAACAGGGCCCTACGAGCAGTACTTC. Encoded protein: CASSPGTGPYEQYF. Full variable domain (remainder filled in from reference TRBV7-3 and TRBJ2-7): GAGVSQTPSNKVTEKGKYVELRCDPISGHTALYWYRQSLGQGPEFLIYFQGTGAADDSGLPNDRFFAVRPEGSVSTLKIQRTERGDSAVYLCASSPGTGPYEQYFGPGTRLTVT.

The rearrangement joins TRBV2 to TRBJ2-7, with D perhaps matching TRBD2 (5 bases). This CDR3 is 13 amino acids long. From germline, CDR1 is SNHLY and CDR2 FYNNEI. V was clipped by 8 bases and J by 3 bases, with 14 bases between them. This CDR3 reads CASFLAGGYEQYF. CDR3 in DNA: TGTGCCAGCTTTCTCGCGGGTGGCTACGAGCAGTACTTC.